A single sample is the source of the 20 T cell receptor beta chains below, sequenced in a study of shared clonotypes between healthy human individuals. Profiled with immunoSEQ multiplex PCR; TCRdb holds only in-frame clones, not every one. This sample has roughly 1,600,000 clones; approximately 98.5% occur once, and the top ten carry about 0.4%. The sequenced sample was naive CD4+ T cells sorted from blood. As to subset: CD45RA+ positively selected. The source of these receptors is a man aged 25-45 years in good health.

The chain couples TRBV7-2 to TRBJ2-7; D gene uncertain. V lost 1 base and J lost 4, with 11 bases in between. There are 14 residues in the CDR3. Germline CDR1 and CDR2: SGHTA and FQGNSA. The CDR3 spells CASSLGGSRYEQYF. The DNA for the CDR3 is TGTGCCAGCAGCTTAGGGGGAAGTAGGTACGAGCAGTACTTC.

This chain joins TRBV6-1 and TRBJ2-5; D might be TRBD2 (5 bases). The germline gives CDR1 MNHNS, CDR2 SASEGT. The CDR3 consists of 14 residues. Between the trimmed V and J ends, which lost 2 bases and 9 bases, there was a span of 16 bases. The CDR3 DNA is TGTGCCAGCAGTGAATCATGGATTTCGGACTCCCAGTACTTC. It is translated as CASSESWISDSQYF.

The V and J genes are TRBV7-2 and TRBJ2-7, with a weak D call TRBD2 (5 bases). CDR1 and CDR2 (germline): SGHTA, FQGNSA. V was cut by 11 bases and J by 0 bases, with 23 bases left in between. This CDR3 region has 16 residues. CDR3 region: CAPSGRAGQRSYEQYF. The CDR3 DNA reads as TGTGCCCCCAGCGGAAGGGCGGGCCAACGCTCCTACGAGCAGTACTTC.

This chain uses TRBV9 with TRBJ2-3; weak D call: TRBD1 (6 bases). Trimming shortened V by 1 base and J by 6 bases, and 15 bases separated the two germline ends. Germline CDR1 is SGDLS and CDR2 is YYNGEE. CDR3 length: 15 residues. CDR3 sequence (DNA): TGTGCCAGCAGCGTATCCGACAGGTTCAGGGATACGCAGTATTTT. Translation gives CASSVSDRFRDTQYF.

This chain joins TRBV7-2 and TRBJ1-4; D is unclear. In germline, CDR1 is SGHTA, CDR2 FQGNSA. Trimming stripped 5 bases from V and 7 bases from J, with 11 bases between. This CDR3 is built from 13 residues. The CDR3 nucleotides read TGTGCCAGCAGCCCCCGATGGGGTGAAAAACTGTTTTTT. Encoded protein: CASSPRWGEKLFF.

The chain uses TRBV11-2 and TRBJ2-6; D not certain. CDR1 SGHAT and CDR2 FQNNGV come from the germline V gene. The CDR3 loop spans 13 amino acids. V was shortened by 5 bases and J by 3 bases, with 5 bases between the two germline ends. CDR3 coding DNA: TGTGCCAGCAGCCGCATTGGGGCCAACGTCCTGACTTTC. Protein: CASSRIGANVLTF.

The V call is TRBV28, the J call TRBJ2-6; tentatively, D is TRBD1 or TRBD2 (5 bases each). The V and J ends lost 6 bases and 2 bases respectively, with 8 bases between them. The V gene's germline CDR1 is MDHEN and CDR2 SYDVKM. CDR3 length equals 14 residues. CDR3 sequence (DNA): TGTGCCAGCAGGTGGGGGACTGGGGCCAACGTCCTGACTTTC. Its translation: CASRWGTGANVLTF.

V usage is TRBV15 and J usage is TRBJ2-7; 9 bases line up with TRBD1. Germline V gives CDR1 LNHNV, CDR2 YYDKDF (reference sequence). The CDR3 length is 18 residues. Germline trimming cut 1 base from V and 2 bases from J; bases unmatched to any gene: 12. The CDR3 loop is CATSRGTGTGSPPYEQYF. CDR3 DNA sequence: TGTGCCACCAGCAGAGGTACCGGGACAGGGAGCCCTCCCTACGAGCAGTACTTC. Supplemented by reference TRBV15 and TRBJ2-7, the full variable domain reads DAMVIQNPRYQVTQFGKPVTLSCSQTLNHNVMYWYQQKSSQAPKLLFHYYDKDFNNEADTPDNFQSRRPNTSFCFLDIRSPGLGDTAMYLCATSRGTGTGSPPYEQYFGPGTRLTVT.

The rearrangement links TRBV18 to TRBJ2-3, with D possibly called TRBD1 or TRBD2 (5 bases each). Germline CDR1 is KGHSH and CDR2 is LQKENI. There are 16 residues in the CDR3. V gave up 6 bases and J gave up 6 bases, with 22 bases separating them. CDR3: CASSPVFGGTGDTQYF. CDR3 in DNA: TGTGCCAGCTCCCCAGTCTTTGGGGGTACTGGGGATACGCAGTATTTT. Complete variable domain (other parts from reference TRBV18 and TRBJ2-3): NAGVMQNPRHLVRRRGQEARLRCSPMKGHSHVYWYRQLPEEGLKFMVYLQKENIIDESGMPKERFSAEFPKEGPSILRIQQVVRGDSAAYFCASSPVFGGTGDTQYFGPGTRLTVL.

The chain combines TRBV5-4 with TRBJ2-5; 10 positions match TRBD1. With 4 bases clipped from V and 5 bases from J, the junction kept 11 bases outside the gene matches. Germline assignment: CDR1 SGHNT and CDR2 YYREEE (reference sequence). The CDR3 contains 16 residues. The CDR3 here is CASSTGGDRGGETQYF. The CDR3 DNA is TGTGCCAGCAGCACTGGAGGGGACAGGGGTGGTGAGACCCAGTACTTC.

The chain has TRBV7-3 and TRBJ2-1; TRBD1 is a possible D gene (7 bases). Germline V CDR1 and CDR2: SGHTA, FQGTGA. V lost 4 bases, J lost 9 bases, and 22 bases lay in between. The CDR3 extends over 16 amino acids. The CDR3 spells CASSSQTRETGSEQFF. DNA for the CDR3: TGTGCCAGCAGCTCCCAGACTAGGGAGACAGGGAGTGAGCAGTTCTTC.

This chain links TRBV6-1 with TRBJ2-1; D remains ambiguous. This CDR3 is 13 amino acids long. V lost 9 bases to trimming and J lost 2 bases, with 11 bases between them. CDR1 and CDR2 from the germline V gene are MNHNS and SASEGT. The CDR3, as DNA: TGTGCCAGTGTACTCACCCCCTACAATGAGCAGTTCTTC. Its translation: CASVLTPYNEQFF.

J is TRBJ1-2 and V is TRBV9, with D tentatively TRBD1 (5 bases). CDR1 SGDLS and CDR2 YYNGEE come from the germline V gene. Trimming took 0 bases from V and 3 from J, leaving 12 bases between them. This CDR3 is 15 amino acids long. This CDR3 is CASSVARTPYYGYTF. In nucleotides, the CDR3 is TGTGCCAGCAGCGTAGCCAGGACACCCTACTATGGCTACACCTTC.

The chain recombines TRBV19 with TRBJ2-5; TRBD1 or TRBD2 may be the D gene (6 bases each). V was shortened by 2 bases and J by 5 bases, with 15 bases between the two germline ends. Germline-derived CDR1 and CDR2 are LNHDA and SQIVND (reference sequence). The CDR3 loop spans 15 amino acids. CDR3 in DNA: TGTGCCAGTAGTATAAGGGGGGCAGGGATTGAGACCCAGTACTTC. Its protein product is CASSIRGAGIETQYF. Combining the CDR3 with reference TRBV19 and TRBJ2-5 gives the whole variable domain DGGITQSPKYLFRKEGQNVTLSCEQNLNHDAMYWYRQDPGQGLRLIYYSQIVNDFQKGDIAEGYSVSREKKESFPLTVTSAQKNPTAFYLCASSIRGAGIETQYFGPGTRLLVL.

CDR3 in amino acids: CASRGLAGDVRQVEQYF. DNA for the CDR3: TGTGCCAGCAGGGGACTAGCGGGAGACGTACGGCAGGTCGAGCAGTACTTC. V gene TRBV27 combines with J gene TRBJ2-7, with 14 bases that match TRBD2. CDR1 is MNHEY and CDR2 is SMNVEV in the germline V gene (reference sequence). The V and J ends lost 6 bases and 6 bases, in that order; junction bases with no gene match: 13. The CDR3 runs 17 residues.

The V call is TRBV7-9, the J call TRBJ1-5; D ambiguous. This CDR3 contains 14 residues. CDR1 is SEHNR, CDR2 FQNEAQ, per germline (reference sequence). Trimming removed 5 bases from V and 0 bases from J, with 8 bases in between. The CDR3 spells CASSRKDSNQPQHF. CDR3 in DNA: TGTGCCAGCAGCCGGAAAGATAGCAATCAGCCCCAGCATTTT.

This clone appeared a single time. The chain recombines TRBV5-1 with TRBJ2-3; tentative D call: TRBD1 (6 bases). V was shortened by 2 bases and J by 6 bases, with 19 bases between the two germline ends. The V gene's germline CDR1 is SGHRS and CDR2 YFSETQ. This CDR3 has 16 amino acids. CDR3 sequence reads: CASSLPRTDRKDTQYF. Here the CDR3 DNA reads TGCGCCAGCAGCTTACCGAGGACAGACCGCAAGGATACGCAGTATTTT.

This clone is a singleton in its sample. The genes are TRBV5-1 and TRBJ2-2; TRBD1 aligns across 8 bases. V trimming: 2 bases; J trimming: 4 bases; junction bases outside the gene matches: 7. This CDR3 region has 16 residues. Germline assignment: CDR1 SGHRS and CDR2 YFSETQ. CDR3: CASSLRTGLRTGELFF. As DNA, the CDR3 is TGCGCCAGCAGCTTAAGGACAGGGCTGCGCACCGGGGAGCTGTTTTTT.

The V call is TRBV5-1, the J call TRBJ2-1; 13 bases line up with TRBD2. The junction had 4 bases not matched to a gene; V was cut back by 5 bases and J by 5 bases. Germline V lookup: CDR1 SGHRS, CDR2 YFSETQ. The CDR3 length is 15 residues. The CDR3 nucleotides read TGCGCCAGCAGACTGGGACTAGCGGGAAACAATGAGCAGTTCTTC. It translates to CASRLGLAGNNEQFF.

The V gene is TRBV7-9, the J gene TRBJ2-3; 8 bases match TRBD2. In germline, CDR1 is SEHNR, CDR2 FQNEAQ (reference sequence). The CDR3 is 16 residues long. Trimming took 5 bases from V and 4 from J; bases not matched to a gene: 11. The CDR3, as DNA: TGTGCCAGCAGCGAATCAGCGGGAGTGGGCCCAGATACGCAGTATTTT. Translated: CASSESAGVGPDTQYF. Looking up the rest from reference TRBV7-9 and TRBJ2-3 gives the full variable domain: DTGVSQNPRHKITKRGQNVTFRCDPISEHNRLYWYRQTLGQGPEFLTYFQNEAQLEKSRLLSDRFSAERPKGSFSTLEIQRTEQGDSAMYLCASSESAGVGPDTQYFGPGTRLTVL.